Presented here are 2 T cell receptor beta chains from one specimen sequenced in a study of cytomegalovirus exposure and HLA in healthy donors (dated by TCRdb to 2016 to 2017). Library generation was performed with the immunoSEQ multiplex PCR assay. For the multiplex PCR, a mixture combining 60 forward primers for TCR Vbeta segments and 13 reverse primers for TCR Jbeta segments was used. Not all clones reach the TCRdb copy of this immuneACCESS table, which keeps in-frame sequences only. Checked studies attribute under half of the gap to unresolved V genes and leave the rest unexplained. Across this sample there are approximately 110,000 clones, with over 65% seen only once. Jointly, the top ten make up over 8% of the sample. Sequenced: PBMCs. The receptors derive from a man aged 35 to 55 in good health and CMV-seropositive.

The count of this clone is one. The chain couples TRBV7-3 to TRBJ1-1, with D possibly TRBD1 on 5 matching bases. Germline lookup yields CDR1 SGHTA and CDR2 FQGTGA. V lost 5 bases, J lost 6 bases, and 19 bases lay in between. The CDR3 covers 15 residues. CDR3 region: CASSTQSGGVAEAFF. The CDR3 DNA sequence: TGTGCCAGCAGCACCCAATCGGGGGGGGTCGCTGAAGCTTTCTTT. The whole variable domain, remainder taken from reference TRBV7-3 and TRBJ1-1, is GAGVSQTPSNKVTEKGKYVELRCDPISGHTALYWYRQSLGQGPEFLIYFQGTGAADDSGLPNDRFFAVRPEGSVSTLKIQRTERGDSAVYLCASSTQSGGVAEAFFGQGTRLTVV.

This clone was seen only a few times. The CDR3, as DNA: TGTGCCAGCAGCTCGACAGCGGGAGGGCCGTATGAGCAGTTCTTC. Amino acid sequence: CASSSTAGGPYEQFF. V and J are TRBV11-2 and TRBJ2-1, with 10 positions matching TRBD2. The J segment lost 8 bases and the V segment lost 4 bases, leaving 8 bases of the junction unmatched. Germline CDR1 SGHAT, CDR2 FQNNGV. The CDR3 has 15 residues.